What follows are 12 T cell receptor beta chains derived from one specimen sequenced in a study of cytomegalovirus exposure and HLA in healthy donors. PCR primers comprised 60 Vbeta and 13 Jbeta primers. The assay was immunoSEQ multiplex PCR, and TCRdb's table has in-frame clones only and misses some. The data hold some 140,000 clones, with approximately 80% observed a single time. The specimen sequenced was PBMCs. These receptors all stem from a woman aged 45 to 65 in good health and CMV-seropositive.

The chain joins TRBV7-3 to TRBJ2-2; TRBD2 aligns across 10 bases. The germline V gene has CDR1 SGHTA and CDR2 FQGTGA. Trimming cost V 0 bases and J 9 bases; bases outside gene matches: 4. CDR3 length: 15 residues. The CDR3 nucleotides are TGTGCCAGCAGCTTAACGACTAGCGGGTCCAGGGAGCTGTTTTTT. Encoded protein: CASSLTTSGSRELFF.

This clone was seen more than once but under ten times. The gene calls are TRBV9 and TRBJ1-5; no definite D call. The ends were cut back, 3 bases at V and 3 bases at J, with 7 bases in the middle. This CDR3 is 13 amino acids long. CDR1 and CDR2 (germline): SGDLS, YYNGEE. CDR3 sequence (DNA): TGTGCCAGCAGCGATGAGCCCAATCAGCCCCAGCATTTT. It codes for CASSDEPNQPQHF.

The genes are TRBV6-1 and TRBJ1-2; 10 bases agree with TRBD1. V dropped 9 bases and J dropped 8; count of bases not matched to a gene: 12. Germline-derived CDR1 and CDR2 are MNHNS and SASEGT. The CDR3 totals 14 residues. The CDR3 region has the DNA TGTGCCAGTAGCCCCGAAGGGACAGGGGCCGGCTACACCTTC. Translation: CASSPEGTGAGYTF.

The rearrangement joins TRBV7-9 to TRBJ2-7; 9 nucleotides align to TRBD1. From germline, CDR1 is SEHNR and CDR2 FQNEAQ (reference sequence). The CDR3 has 13 residues. CDR3 sequence reads: CAGGGQGRYEQYF. CDR3 DNA sequence: TGTGCGGGGGGGGGACAGGGAAGGTACGAGCAGTACTTC.

This chain connects TRBV29-1 to TRBJ2-7; 9 bases align to TRBD2. Germline CDR1 and CDR2: SQVTM and ANQGSEA. This CDR3 has 15 residues. The V gene end was trimmed by 4 bases and the J gene end by 2 bases; junction bases not matched to a gene: 9. CDR3 DNA sequence: TGCAGCGTTGTTAACGCCAAGCGGGGGGCCTACGAGCAGTACTTC. Protein: CSVVNAKRGAYEQYF.

The genes are TRBV25-1 and TRBJ2-1; D ambiguous. V was trimmed by 5 bases and J by 0 bases, leaving 11 bases between them. Germline V gene lookup returns CDR1 MGHDK and CDR2 SYGVNS. The CDR3 sequence is 15 residues long. CDR3 coding DNA: TGTGCCAGCAGTCGGGTCTTCAACTCCTACAATGAGCAGTTCTTC. Translated, it gives CASSRVFNSYNEQFF.

The CDR3 DNA follows: TGTGCCACCAGCAGCCAGGGGAGCCAGCCCCAGCATTTT. This encodes CATSSQGSQPQHF. The rearrangement links TRBV15 to TRBJ1-5; weak D call: TRBD1 (6 bases). There are 13 residues in the CDR3. Germline V lookup: CDR1 LNHNV, CDR2 YYDKDF (reference sequence). V lost 3 bases and J 7 bases, leaving 10 bases between the germline ends.

The gene calls are TRBV4-3 and TRBJ2-5; 7 bases line up with TRBD1. Germline CDR1 and CDR2: LGHNA and YSLEER. V was clipped by 1 base and J by 4 bases; unmatched bases: 6. The CDR3 has 15 amino acids. The CDR3 region is CASSQVPTGRETQYF. The CDR3 coding sequence is TGCGCCAGCAGCCAAGTCCCGACAGGGAGAGAGACCCAGTACTTC.

J is TRBJ2-1 and V is TRBV6-4; TRBD2 agrees at 10 bases. The V gene end was trimmed by 3 bases and the J gene end by 9 bases; junction bases not matched to a gene: 8. Germline CDR1 and CDR2: MRHNA and SNTAGT. This CDR3 has 15 residues. Here the CDR3 DNA reads TGTGCCAGCAGTGATGGAATAGCGGGGGGAAGTGAGCAGTTCTTC. Translating it yields CASSDGIAGGSEQFF.

The chain employs TRBV6-5 and TRBJ2-4; TRBD1 is a possible D gene (6 bases). From germline, CDR1 is MNHEY and CDR2 SVGAGI. The CDR3 is made up of 14 amino acids. Trimming removed 5 bases from V and 1 base from J, with 9 bases in between. The CDR3 reads CASSRGSAKNIQYF. In DNA, the CDR3 is TGTGCCAGCAGTAGGGGGTCGGCCAAAAACATTCAGTACTTC.

The J gene is TRBJ2-7, the V gene TRBV9, with a possible D match to TRBD1 (6 bases). Between the trimmed V and J ends, which lost 0 bases and 5 bases, there was a span of 12 bases. There are 14 residues in the CDR3. Germline-derived CDR1 and CDR2 are SGDLS and YYNGEE. The CDR3 coding sequence is TGTGCCAGCAGCGTAGGAAATCCAGGGGACGAGCAGTACTTC. It specifies CASSVGNPGDEQYF.

The chain employs TRBV29-1 and TRBJ1-2; a possible D gene is TRBD1 (5 bases). The CDR3 covers 13 residues. The V and J ends lost 4 bases and 8 bases respectively, with 17 bases between them. CDR1 SQVTM and CDR2 ANQGSEA come from the germline V gene. CDR3 loop: CSVGRGDGFGYTF. DNA for the CDR3: TGCAGCGTTGGGCGGGGGGACGGCTTCGGCTACACCTTC.